This TCR beta chain was sequenced in a study of identifying expanded T cells in peripheral blood. The study's findings and limits: Across healthy donors, higher total template counts meant significantly greater approximately two-week count variance. Technical replicates showed around 1.2 changed clones; around two weeks around 15; four weeks 19.

CDR3 size: 16 residues. CDR1 and CDR2 from the germline V gene are SGHVS and FNYEAQ. The V segment lost 5 bases and the J segment 3 bases; nucleotides outside the gene matches: 6. Generated by immunoSEQ multiplex PCR, the TCRdb table keeps only in-frame clones and is missing some. The sample gives about 50,000 clones, roughly 82% of which show up once; 12% to 15% is in the top ten. Regarding this clone: Its target is unknown.

J is TRBJ2-5 and V is TRBV7-6; 13 bases are shared with TRBD2. The source of this sequence is a person aged 18 to 75 in good health. Input material: blood. CDR3 region: CASSRGLAGAEETQYF. CDR3 bases: TGTGCCAGCAGCCGTGGACTAGCGGGAGCCGAAGAGACCCAGTACTTC.